This T cell receptor (beta chain) was identified during a study of shared clonotypes between healthy human individuals. Study outcomes and limitations: A reduction in generation probabilities was seen for non-shared clonotypes relative to those shared by all four donors.

Germline CDR1 is MGHDK and CDR2 is SYGVNS. Trimming pared 3 bases from V and 2 bases from J, leaving 14 bases between. CDR3 length equals 15 residues. This clone came up once. Antigen specificity is unknown. In the authors' workflow: With immunoSEQ giving junction-only sequences and no quality scores, filtering differed. This table comes from immunoSEQ multiplex PCR, and its TCRdb copy is limited to in-frame clones, with some not included. That table is the source of V, J and clone size, and D and trimming were worked out from the DNA. The data show approximately 2.5 million clones, roughly 93% seen once.

This chain uses TRBV25-1 with TRBJ2-7; D is unresolved. The sequence came from a man younger than 35 in good health. Some clones in this sample may be carry-over from other donors' samples. Sequencing was carried out using naive CD4+ T cells from PBMCs. Sample subset: CD45RA+ positively selected. CDR3 coding DNA: TGTGCCAGCAGTGATCTGGGTTCCGGAACCTACGAGCAGTACTTC. Its translation is CASSDLGSGTYEQYF.